The T cell receptor beta chain described here comes from a study of CD8+ T cells in alopecia areata. The V end lost 4 bases, the J end lost 7 bases, and 11 bases lay between the germline ends. Per germline, CDR1 SEHNR and CDR2 FQNEAQ (reference sequence). The CDR3 is 12 amino acids. Once RNA had been extracted, it was reverse transcribed into cDNA to act as the sequencing template. Assay: immunoSEQ multiplex PCR; the TCRdb copy retains only in-frame clones and omits some. This table holds 100,000 to 130,000 clones, 55% to 70% found once. The sequenced sample consisted of NKG2D-low CD8+ T cells sorted from blood. V is TRBV7-9 and J is TRBJ2-7; D gene unclear. The receptor was derived from a human donor with alopecia areata. As DNA, the CDR3 is TGTGCCAGCAGCTCGTATGCCGGGGAGCAGTACTTC. Translation gives CASSSYAGEQYF.